Below are 17 T cell receptor beta chains sequenced from a single sample in a study of long-term antiretroviral therapy in people with HIV (dated by TCRdb to between 2022 and 2023). The immunoSEQ hsTCRB v3.0 assay was used at survey level resolution to sequence the TRB variable region. Sourced from immuneACCESS, this table was stored by TCRdb with only in-frame sequences that have V and J called. A share of the clones is absent; for the studies checked, an unresolved V gene accounts for under half, and the remainder has no known explanation. In this sample the table shows 25,000 or so clones, around 80% of which occur a single time. The ten largest account for 7.5% to 10% of the sample. The sequences come from unsorted PBMCs, collected 1.5 years before starting antiretroviral therapy. The receptors originated from a man between 18 and 29 years old with HIV.

This clone was found once. This chain joins TRBV2 and TRBJ1-2, with 8 bases fitting TRBD1. The CDR3 sequence is 15 residues long. J gave up 6 bases and V 2 bases, and 8 bases lay outside the gene matches. Germline CDR1 SNHLY, CDR2 FYNNEI. In DNA, the CDR3 is TGTGCCAGCAGTGAACGGTGGCAGGGGGCCAATGGCTACACCTTC. It translates to CASSERWQGANGYTF.

The chain employs TRBV6-5 and TRBJ1-1, with a possible D match to TRBD1 (6 bases). The CDR3 sequence is 14 residues long. Germline-derived CDR1 and CDR2 are MNHEY and SVGAGI. The V gene lost 5 bases and the J gene lost 5 bases, with 15 bases spanning the gap. This chain's CDR3 is CASSDRLGRTEAFF. DNA for the CDR3: TGTGCCAGCAGTGACAGGTTAGGGAGGACTGAAGCTTTCTTT.

This clone showed up just once. The chain is built from TRBV6-5 and TRBJ1-1, with D perhaps TRBD1 (6 bases). Germline CDR1 reads MNHEY; CDR2 reads SVGAGI. V was shortened by 2 bases and J by 3 bases, with 13 bases between the two germline ends. The CDR3 runs to 15 residues. The CDR3: CASSYTPGAYTEAFF. The CDR3 nucleotides are TGTGCCAGCAGTTACACGCCGGGGGCGTACACTGAAGCTTTCTTT.

This clone came up once. The rearrangement joins TRBV5-1 to TRBJ2-7; D unresolved. The CDR3 runs 13 residues. Trimming took off 7 bases at V and 6 bases at J, with 17 bases between the two ends. Germline lookup yields CDR1 SGHRS and CDR2 YFSETQ. The CDR3 DNA reads as TGCGCCAGCTCGGACGGTGGCAATAGCGAGCAGTACTTC. The encoded protein is CASSDGGNSEQYF.

The chain uses TRBV29-1 and TRBJ2-1; 7 bases fit TRBD1. The J segment lost 6 bases and the V segment lost 7 bases, leaving 9 bases of the junction unmatched. The CDR3 loop spans 13 amino acids. Germline V gives CDR1 SQVTM, CDR2 ANQGSEA. CDR3 bases: TGCAGCGCGGAACGACAGGGCTTCAATGAGCAGTTCTTC. This encodes CSAERQGFNEQFF.

The rearrangement joins TRBV13 to TRBJ2-2; TRBD2 is a possible D gene (5 bases). Per the germline V gene, CDR1 is PRHDT and CDR2 is FYEKMQ (reference sequence). The ends were cut back, 5 bases at V and 1 base at J, with 14 bases in the middle. The CDR3 is 16 amino acids. The CDR3 is CASSGRETRNTGELFF. DNA for the CDR3: TGTGCCAGCAGCGGCCGGGAAACGAGGAACACCGGGGAGCTGTTTTTT.

This chain joins TRBV5-4 and TRBJ2-5; a weak D match, TRBD2 (5 bases). Germline V lookup: CDR1 SGHNT, CDR2 YYREEE (reference sequence). CDR3 size: 16 residues. The ends were cut back, 0 bases at V and 10 bases at J, with 22 bases in the middle. This CDR3 reads CASSLVGLASGDDQYF. The CDR3 DNA reads as TGTGCCAGCAGCTTGGTAGGCCTGGCCTCCGGGGATGACCAGTACTTC.

This clone has just a few counts. Other nucleotide sequences in the sample specify the same CDR3. The chain is built from TRBV28 and TRBJ2-7; D unclear. CDR1 is MDHEN, CDR2 SYDVKM, per germline. V lost 5 bases and J 1 base, leaving 9 bases between the germline ends. CDR3 size: 13 residues. The CDR3 here is CASSLGGSYEQYF. In DNA, the CDR3 is TGTGCCAGCAGTCTCGGCGGTTCCTACGAGCAGTACTTC.

This clone has only a few counts. The chain uses TRBV7-8 and TRBJ1-2, with 11 bases that match TRBD1. In germline, CDR1 is SGHVS, CDR2 FQNEAQ. V trimming: 5 bases; J trimming: 7 bases; junction bases outside the gene matches: 6. The CDR3 loop spans 14 amino acids. The CDR3 nucleotides read TGTGCCAGCAGCCGGGTGGGACAGGGGGGTGGCTACACCTTC. Translation: CASSRVGQGGGYTF. The whole variable domain, filled in from reference TRBV7-8 and TRBJ1-2, reads GAGVSQSPRYKVAKRGQDVALRCDPISGHVSLFWYQQALGQGPEFLTYFQNEAQLDKSGLPSDRFFAERPEGSVSTLKIQRTQQEDSAVYLCASSRVGQGGGYTFGSGTRLTVV.

This rearrangement joins TRBV19 to TRBJ2-1, with 11 bases matching TRBD1. The CDR3 extends over 16 amino acids. Germline trimming cut 5 bases from V and 2 bases from J; bases unmatched to any gene: 5. CDR1 and CDR2 from the germline V gene are LNHDA and SQIVND (reference sequence). In DNA, the CDR3 is TGTGCCAGTAGTCCCCCGGACAGGGGGCCCTACAATGAGCAGTTCTTC. This translates into CASSPPDRGPYNEQFF.

The DNA of the CDR3 is TGTGCCAGCAGCTTGGGCCAGGGGTACGGTTATGATTCACCCCTCCACTTT. It codes for CASSLGQGYGYDSPLHF. The chain employs TRBV11-2 and TRBJ1-6; a possible D gene is TRBD1 (6 bases). The CDR3 contains 17 residues. The germline CDR1 and CDR2 sequences are SGHAT and FQNNGV. Trimming removed 3 bases from V and 8 bases from J, with 20 bases in between. The full variable domain, with the rest looked up from reference TRBV11-2 and TRBJ1-6, is EAGVAQSPRYKIIEKRQSVAFWCNPISGHATLYWYQQILGQGPKLLIQFQNNGVVDDSQLPKDRFSAERLKGVDSTLKIQPAKLEDSAVYLCASSLGQGYGYDSPLHFGNGTRLTVT.

The chain carries TRBV29-1 and TRBJ2-7, with D uncertain. Germline V gene sequence: CDR1 SQVTM, CDR2 ANQGSEA. Trimming shortened V by 3 bases and J by 0 bases, and 6 bases separated the two germline ends. The CDR3 contains 12 residues. CDR3: CSVDGSSYEQYF. CDR3 nucleotide sequence: TGCAGCGTTGACGGAAGCTCCTACGAGCAGTACTTC.

The rearrangement links TRBV9 to TRBJ2-1; 10 nucleotides match TRBD2. This CDR3 is built from 18 residues. J was trimmed by 2 bases and V by 0 bases; bases with no gene match: 8. Germline loops: CDR1 SGDLS, CDR2 YYNGEE. CDR3 protein: CASSVGYRLAGAYNEQFF. The DNA of the CDR3 is TGTGCCAGCAGCGTAGGCTACCGCCTAGCGGGAGCCTACAATGAGCAGTTCTTC.

This clone has more than one count but fewer than ten. This same CDR3 is encoded by further DNA sequences in the sample. This chain joins TRBV12-5 and TRBJ2-7, with D hard to call. V lost 4 bases and J 4 bases, leaving 5 bases between the germline ends. Germline values: CDR1 LGHNT, CDR2 FRNRAP. The CDR3 runs 11 residues. CDR3 in amino acids: CASGSGYEQYF. CDR3 DNA sequence: TGTGCTAGTGGTTCCGGGTACGAGCAGTACTTC.

J is TRBJ1-3 and V is TRBV7-3; D remains unclear. Trimming took off 2 bases at V and 3 bases at J, with 11 bases between the two ends. CDR1 is SGHTA and CDR2 is FQGTGA in the germline V gene. This CDR3 region has 15 residues. CDR3: CASSLGTPGGNTIYF. The CDR3 coding sequence is TGTGCCAGCAGCTTAGGCACGCCCGGTGGAAACACCATATATTTT.

The genes are TRBV6-5 and TRBJ2-3, with 8 nucleotides matching TRBD2. The CDR3 consists of 15 residues. Trimming removed 2 bases from V and 5 bases from J; junction bases left unmatched: 6. Germline loops: CDR1 MNHEY, CDR2 SVGAGI. Here the CDR3 reads CASSYTGLARDTQYF. The CDR3 DNA reads as TGTGCCAGCAGTTACACCGGACTAGCCCGAGATACGCAGTATTTT.

This chain's CDR3 is CASSFEGEDYEQYF. In nucleotides, the CDR3 is TGCGCCAGCAGCTTCGAGGGGGAGGACTACGAGCAGTACTTC. The gene calls are TRBV5-1 and TRBJ2-7; D may be TRBD1 or TRBD2 (6 bases each). Trimming left V 2 bases short and J 3 bases short, with 12 bases between. The CDR3 sequence is 14 residues long. CDR1 is SGHRS, CDR2 YFSETQ, per germline.